This T cell receptor beta chain originates from a study of shared clonotypes between healthy human individuals. Study outcomes and limitations: Sharing across four donors was seen in around 5% of naive CD4 clonotypes.

The junction had 7 bases not matched to a gene; V was cut back by 0 bases and J by 7 bases. CDR3 length: 15 amino acids. Looked up from germline, CDR1 is SGHRS and CDR2 is YFSETQ. Method: immunoSEQ multiplex PCR; TCRdb's copy keeps in-frame clones and lacks some. Of roughly 2,300,000 clones listed, just under 95% are singletons. Points on this clone: Antigen specificity is unknown.

The donors, all of them Caucasian adults, lived in Nashville, Tennessee. The V call is TRBV5-1, the J call TRBJ1-5, with TRBD1 matching 7 bases. Sequences were obtained from naive CD4+ T cells from PBMCs. The subset denotes: CD45RA+ positively selected. This TCR came from a young man in good health. Some clones in this sample may be carry-over from other donors' samples. CDR3 DNA: TGCGCCAGCAGCTTGGAGGGAGGGGGCTACCAGCCCCAGCATTTT. Translation gives CASSLEGGGYQPQHF. Full variable domain (outside the CDR3, taken from reference TRBV5-1 and TRBJ1-5): KAGVTQTPRYLIKTRGQQVTLSCSPISGHRSVSWYQQTPGQGLQFLFEYFSETQRNKGNFPGRFSGRQFSNSRSEMNVSTLELGDSALYLCASSLEGGGYQPQHFGDGTRLSIL.